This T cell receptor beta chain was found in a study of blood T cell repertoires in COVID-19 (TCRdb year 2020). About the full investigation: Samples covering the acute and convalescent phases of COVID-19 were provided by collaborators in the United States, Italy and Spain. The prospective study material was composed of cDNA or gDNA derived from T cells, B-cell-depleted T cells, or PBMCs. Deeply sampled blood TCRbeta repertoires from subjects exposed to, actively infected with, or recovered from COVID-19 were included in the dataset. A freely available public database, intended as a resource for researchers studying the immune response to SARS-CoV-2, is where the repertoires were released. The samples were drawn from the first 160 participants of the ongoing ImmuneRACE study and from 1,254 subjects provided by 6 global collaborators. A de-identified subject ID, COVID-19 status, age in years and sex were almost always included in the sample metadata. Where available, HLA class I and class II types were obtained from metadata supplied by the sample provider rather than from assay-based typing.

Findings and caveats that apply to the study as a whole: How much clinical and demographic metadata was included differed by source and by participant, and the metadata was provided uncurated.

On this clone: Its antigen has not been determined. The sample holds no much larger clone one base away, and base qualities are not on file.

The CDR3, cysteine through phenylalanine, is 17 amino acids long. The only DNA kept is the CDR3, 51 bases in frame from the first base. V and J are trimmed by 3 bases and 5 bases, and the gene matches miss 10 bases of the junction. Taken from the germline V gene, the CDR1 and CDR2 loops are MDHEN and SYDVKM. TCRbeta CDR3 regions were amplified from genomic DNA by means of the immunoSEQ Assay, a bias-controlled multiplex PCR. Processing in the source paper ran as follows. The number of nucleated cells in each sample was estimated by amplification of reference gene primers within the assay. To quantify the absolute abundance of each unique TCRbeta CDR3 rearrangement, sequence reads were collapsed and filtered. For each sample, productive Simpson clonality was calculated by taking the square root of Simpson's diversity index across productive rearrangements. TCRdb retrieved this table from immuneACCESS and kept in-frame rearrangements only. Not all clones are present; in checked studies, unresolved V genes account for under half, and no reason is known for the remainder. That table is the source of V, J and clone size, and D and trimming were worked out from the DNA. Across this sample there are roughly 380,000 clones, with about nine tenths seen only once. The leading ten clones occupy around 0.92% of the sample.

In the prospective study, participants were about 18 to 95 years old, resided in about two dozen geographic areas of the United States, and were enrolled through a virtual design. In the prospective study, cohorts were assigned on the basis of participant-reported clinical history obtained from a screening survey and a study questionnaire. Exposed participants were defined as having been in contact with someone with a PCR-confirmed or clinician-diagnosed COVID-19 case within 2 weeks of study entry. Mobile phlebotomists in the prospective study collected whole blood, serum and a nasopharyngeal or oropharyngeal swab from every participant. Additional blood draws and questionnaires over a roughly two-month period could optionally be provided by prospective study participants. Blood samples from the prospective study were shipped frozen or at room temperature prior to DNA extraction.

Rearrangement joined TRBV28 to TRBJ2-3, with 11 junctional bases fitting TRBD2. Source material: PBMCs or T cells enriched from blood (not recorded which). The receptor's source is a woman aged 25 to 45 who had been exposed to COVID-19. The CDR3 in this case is CASSLVLAGGKGDTQYF. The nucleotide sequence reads TGTGCCAGCAGTTTGGTTCTAGCGGGAGGCAAGGGAGATACGCAGTATTTT.